This TCR beta chain was observed in a study of T cell responses to AZD1222 COVID-19 vaccine. Remarks on this clone: Its specificity is unknown.

The V and J ends lost 4 bases and 3 bases respectively, with 15 bases between them. Germline values: CDR1 SQVTM, CDR2 ANQGSEA. The CDR3 loop spans 14 amino acids. Generated by immunoSEQ multiplex PCR, the TCRdb table keeps only in-frame clones and is missing some. The sample shows tens of thousands of clones, roughly nine tenths of them seen only once. Overall study results and limits: Increased Spike-specific TCR breadth and depth were observed after two AZD1222 doses. Donors were mostly white British, more females; clonal diversity possibly underestimated. Among vaccine-associated CD4 TCRs, coverage spanned spike, with dominance at 160-218 and 743-854.

The chain combines TRBV29-1 with TRBJ1-2, with D tentatively TRBD1 (6 bases). The TCR was taken from an adult who received the AZD1222 COVID-19 vaccine. Sequencing was performed on peripheral blood, taken 28 days after the second AZD1222 dose. CDR3 in DNA: TGCAGCGTTGGGGTAGCGGGGGCGGACTATGGCTACACCTTC. This encodes CSVGVAGADYGYTF.